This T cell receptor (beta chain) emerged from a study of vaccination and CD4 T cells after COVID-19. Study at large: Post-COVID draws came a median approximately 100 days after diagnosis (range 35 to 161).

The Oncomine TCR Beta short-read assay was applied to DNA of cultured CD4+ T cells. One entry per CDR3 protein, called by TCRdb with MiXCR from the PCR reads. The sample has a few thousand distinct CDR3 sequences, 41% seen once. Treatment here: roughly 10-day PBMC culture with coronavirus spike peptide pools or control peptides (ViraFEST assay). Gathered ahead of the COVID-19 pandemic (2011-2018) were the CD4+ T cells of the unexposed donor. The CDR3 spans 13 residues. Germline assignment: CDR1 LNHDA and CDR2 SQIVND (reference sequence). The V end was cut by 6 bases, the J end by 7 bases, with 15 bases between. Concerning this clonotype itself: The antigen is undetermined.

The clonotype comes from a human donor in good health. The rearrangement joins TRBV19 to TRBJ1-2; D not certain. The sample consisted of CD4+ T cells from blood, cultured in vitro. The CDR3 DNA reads TGTGCCAGTAGCCCGACCCCCTATGGTGGCTACACCTTC. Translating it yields CASSPTPYGGYTF.